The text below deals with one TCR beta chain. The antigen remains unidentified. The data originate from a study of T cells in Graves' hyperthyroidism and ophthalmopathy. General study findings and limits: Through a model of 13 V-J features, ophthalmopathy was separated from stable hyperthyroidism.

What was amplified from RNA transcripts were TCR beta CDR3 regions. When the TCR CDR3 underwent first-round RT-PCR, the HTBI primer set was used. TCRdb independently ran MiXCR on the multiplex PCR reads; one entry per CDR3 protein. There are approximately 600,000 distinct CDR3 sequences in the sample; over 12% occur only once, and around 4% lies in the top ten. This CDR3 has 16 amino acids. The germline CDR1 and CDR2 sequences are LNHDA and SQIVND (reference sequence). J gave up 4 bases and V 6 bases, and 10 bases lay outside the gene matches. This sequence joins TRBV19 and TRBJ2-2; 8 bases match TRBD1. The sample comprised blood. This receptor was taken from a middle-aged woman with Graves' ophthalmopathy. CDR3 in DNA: TGTGCCAGTAGACCCCCCGGGACAGGACTCACCGGGGAGCTGTTTTTT. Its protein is CASRPPGTGLTGELFF.